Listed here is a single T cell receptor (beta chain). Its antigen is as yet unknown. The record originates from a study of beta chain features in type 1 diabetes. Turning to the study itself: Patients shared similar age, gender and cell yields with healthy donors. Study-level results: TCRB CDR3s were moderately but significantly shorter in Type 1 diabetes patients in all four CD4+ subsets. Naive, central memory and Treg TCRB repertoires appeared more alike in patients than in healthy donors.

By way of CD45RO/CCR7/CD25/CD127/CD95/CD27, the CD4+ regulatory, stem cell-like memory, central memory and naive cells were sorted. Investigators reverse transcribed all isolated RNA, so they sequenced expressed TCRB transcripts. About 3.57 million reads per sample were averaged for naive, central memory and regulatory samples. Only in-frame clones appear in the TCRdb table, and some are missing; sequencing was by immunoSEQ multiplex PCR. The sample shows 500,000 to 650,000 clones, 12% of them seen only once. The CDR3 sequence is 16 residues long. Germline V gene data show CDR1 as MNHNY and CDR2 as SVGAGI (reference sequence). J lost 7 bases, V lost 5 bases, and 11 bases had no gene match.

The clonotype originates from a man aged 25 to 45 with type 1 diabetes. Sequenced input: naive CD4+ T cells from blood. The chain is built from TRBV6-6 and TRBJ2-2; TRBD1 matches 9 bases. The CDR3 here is CASSKTGTGRVGELFF. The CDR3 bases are TGTGCCAGCAGTAAAACCGGGACAGGGAGGGTCGGGGAGCTGTTTTTT.